The clone carrying this T cell receptor beta chain was recorded once. Its antigen is not known. V shed 0 bases and J shed 5 bases, with 11 bases lying between them. This CDR3 contains 14 residues. Germline V CDR1 and CDR2: SGHNT, YYREEE (reference sequence). Investigators performed immunoSEQ version v3.0 at survey level. The assay was immunoSEQ multiplex PCR, and TCRdb's table has in-frame clones only and misses some. The sample has approximately 13,000 clones; 77% are singletons. The data stem from a study of long-term antiretroviral therapy in people with HIV. Every donor had one or more pre-ART and two or more post-ART PBMC samples. Study outcomes and limitations: Increased diversity was seen after ART, yet it remained lower than in transplant donor controls.

This sequence was found in a woman in her thirties or forties with HIV. This specimen consisted of unsorted PBMCs, obtained 0.5 years before starting antiretroviral therapy. V and J are TRBV5-4 and TRBJ2-5; possibly TRBD2 for D (5 bases). The CDR3 DNA is TGTGCCAGCAGCTTGGACCAGCGGCTGGAGACCCAGTACTTC. It translates to CASSLDQRLETQYF.